This T cell receptor beta chain was sequenced for a study of T cells in women clearing cervical HPV infection. Broader study findings: Cases carried less TRBV6-7 than controls: about 0.1% versus 0.15%.

CDR1 is MNHEY and CDR2 is SVGEGT in the germline V gene. V shed 8 bases and J shed 5 bases, with 13 bases lying between them. The CDR3 covers 13 residues. Turning to this clone: Antigen specificity is unknown. The read is 3 residues too short to cover the CDR3 end, so that end is filled in from the germline J gene.

immunoSEQ multiplex PCR used an average of around 1,200 ng genomic DNA. Clones were sequenced by immunoSEQ multiplex PCR, and TCRdb holds only the in-frame ones, with some missing. This sample's clone table lists about 32,000 clones. The source material was blood buffy coat. The chain recombines TRBV6-2 or TRBV6-3 with TRBJ1-5, with D perhaps TRBD1 (6 bases). This receptor was taken from a woman between 18 and 70 years old with a cervical HPV16 infection that either progressed to CIN3+ or cleared (not recorded which). The DNA read from the CDR3 is TGTGCCAGCCAGGTAACAGGGCATCAGCCC. As protein: CASQVTGHQP. The entire CDR3 is CASQVTGHQPQHF.